The T cell receptor (beta chain) described here comes from a study of shared clonotypes between healthy human individuals. Study results and limitations: The study's rarefaction showed incomplete sorted-subset sequencing despite large depth.

On this clone itself: The antigen remains unidentified. The sample has other DNA sequences that encode this CDR3 too.

Only Caucasian adults living in Nashville, Tennessee made up the donor group. From germline, CDR1 is MGHRA and CDR2 YSYEKL. The V end lost 1 base, the J end lost 4 bases, and 3 bases lay between the germline ends. CDR3 length equals 12 residues. This table comes from immunoSEQ multiplex PCR, and its TCRdb copy is limited to in-frame clones, with some not included. The sample includes roughly 2,300,000 clones, roughly 92% seen only once; the top ten take around 0.38%. V is TRBV4-1 and J is TRBJ2-3; D is ambiguous. The sample taken for sequencing was naive CD4+ T cells from PBMCs. Regarding subset: CD45RA+ positively selected. This TCR derives from a man aged 18 to 29 in good health. Some clones in this sample may be carry-over from other donors' samples. CDR3 nucleotides: TGCGCCAGCAGCCAAGTCGCAGATACGCAGTATTTT. Amino acid sequence: CASSQVADTQYF.